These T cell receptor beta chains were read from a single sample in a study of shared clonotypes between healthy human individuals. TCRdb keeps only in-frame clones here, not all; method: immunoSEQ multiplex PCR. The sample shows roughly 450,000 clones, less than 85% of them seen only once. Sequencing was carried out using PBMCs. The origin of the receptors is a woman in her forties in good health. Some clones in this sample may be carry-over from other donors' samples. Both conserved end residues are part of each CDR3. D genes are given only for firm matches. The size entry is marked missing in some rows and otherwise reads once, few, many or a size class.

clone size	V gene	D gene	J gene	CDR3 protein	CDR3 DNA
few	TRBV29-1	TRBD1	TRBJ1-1	CSVDRGMNTEAFF	TGCAGCGTGGACAGGGGAATGAACACTGAAGCTTTCTTT
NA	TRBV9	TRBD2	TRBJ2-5	CASSFGLAGQETQYF	TGTGCCAGCAGCTTCGGACTAGCGGGTCAAGAGACCCAGTACTTC
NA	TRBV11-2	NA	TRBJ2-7	CASSLDSDSSYEQYF	TGTGCCAGCAGCTTAGATTCGGACAGCTCCTACGAGCAGTACTTC
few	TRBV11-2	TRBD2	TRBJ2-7	CASSLVLREGSYEQYF	TGTGCCAGCAGCTTAGTATTGCGGGAGGGCTCCTACGAGCAGTACTTC
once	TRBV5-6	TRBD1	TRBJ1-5	CASSLQGALSNQPQHF	TGTGCCAGCAGCTTACAGGGGGCTCTCAGCAATCAGCCCCAGCATTTT
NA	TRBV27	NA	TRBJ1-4	CASSFPPERGREKLFF	TGTGCCAGCAGTTTTCCCCCGGAGAGAGGTCGGGAAAAACTGTTTTTT
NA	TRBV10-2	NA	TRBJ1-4	CASSRGEGYEKLFF	TGCGCCAGCAGTCGCGGGGAGGGTTACGAAAAACTGTTTTTT
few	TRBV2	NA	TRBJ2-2	CASKRDLPPPAGELFF	TGTGCCAGCAAGAGGGACCTTCCCCCCCCCGCCGGGGAGCTGTTTTTT
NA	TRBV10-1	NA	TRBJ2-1	CASSESGAYNEQFF	TGCGCCAGCAGTGAGTCTGGGGCCTACAATGAGCAGTTCTTC
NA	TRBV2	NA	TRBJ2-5	CASSDMSFQETQYF	TGTGCCAGCAGTGATATGAGCTTCCAAGAGACCCAGTACTTC
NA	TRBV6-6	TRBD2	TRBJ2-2	CASSLGLAGAGELFF	TGTGCCAGCAGTTTAGGACTAGCGGGAGCCGGGGAGCTGTTTTTT
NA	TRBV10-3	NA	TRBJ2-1	CAISQTMARQFF	TGTGCCATCAGTCAGACCATGGCTAGACAGTTCTTC
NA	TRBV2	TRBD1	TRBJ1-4	CASSAQGAAPFF	TGTGCCAGCAGTGCACAGGGGGCTGCGCCATTTTTT
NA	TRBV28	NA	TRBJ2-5	CASMGDQEAQYF	TGTGCCAGCATGGGGGACCAAGAGGCCCAGTACTTC
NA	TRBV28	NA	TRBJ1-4	CASSFPGTGEKLFF	TGTGCCAGCAGTTTTCCGGGGACGGGCGAAAAACTGTTTTTT
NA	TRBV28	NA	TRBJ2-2	CASSVSSGELFF	TGTGCCAGCAGTGTGAGCTCCGGGGAGCTGTTTTTT
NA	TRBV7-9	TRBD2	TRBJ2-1	CASSLGLGNNEQFF	TGTGCCAGCAGCTTGGGACTAGGAAACAATGAGCAGTTCTTC
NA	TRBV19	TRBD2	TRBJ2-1	CASQSGTNNEQFF	TGTGCCAGTCAATCCGGGACTAACAATGAGCAGTTCTTC
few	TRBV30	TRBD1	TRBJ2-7	CARGEGAGYEQYF	TGTGCCCGGGGTGAGGGGGCCGGATACGAGCAGTACTTC
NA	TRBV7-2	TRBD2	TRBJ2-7	CASIEGLAGAEQYF	TGTGCCAGCATAGAAGGACTAGCGGGAGCCGAGCAGTACTTC
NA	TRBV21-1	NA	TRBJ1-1	CASSKEGLSGGTEAFF	TGTGCCAGCAGCAAAGAAGGCCTATCGGGGGGCACTGAAGCTTTCTTT
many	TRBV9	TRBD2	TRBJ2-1	CASSHLAGNYNEQFF	TGTGCCAGCAGCCATCTAGCGGGGAATTACAATGAGCAGTTCTTC
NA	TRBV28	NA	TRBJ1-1	CASSPGTVTEAFF	TGTGCCAGCAGTCCTGGGACGGTCACTGAAGCTTTCTTT
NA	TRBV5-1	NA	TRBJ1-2	CASSLSGTFNYGYTF	TGCGCCAGCAGCTTGTCGGGCACTTTTAACTATGGCTACACCTTC
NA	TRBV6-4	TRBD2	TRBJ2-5	CASSEGGGSQETQYF	TGTGCCAGCAGTGAGGGTGGCGGGAGCCAAGAGACCCAGTACTTC
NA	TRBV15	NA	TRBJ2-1	CATSYGPVNEQFF	TGTGCCACCAGCTACGGACCGGTGAATGAGCAGTTCTTC
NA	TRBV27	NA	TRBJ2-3	CASSHTDTQYF	TGTGCCAGCAGTCACACAGATACGCAGTATTTT
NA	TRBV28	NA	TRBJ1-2	CASSSERGRTFNYGYTF	TGTGCCAGCAGTTCCGAGCGGGGCCGAACTTTTAACTATGGCTACACCTTC
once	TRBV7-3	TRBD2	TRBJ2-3	CASSSGRGTDTQYF	TGTGCCAGCAGCAGCGGGAGAGGGACAGATACGCAGTATTTT
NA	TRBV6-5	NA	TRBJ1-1	CASSYDRGEAFF	TGTGCCAGCAGTTACGACCGGGGTGAAGCTTTCTTT
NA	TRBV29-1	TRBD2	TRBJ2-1	CSVEDETSPYNEQFF	TGCAGCGTTGAAGATGAGACTAGCCCCTACAATGAGCAGTTCTTC
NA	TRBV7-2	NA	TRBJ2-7	CASSLAGQSRQYF	TGTGCCAGCAGCTTAGCGGGGCAGTCGAGACAGTACTTC